This TCR beta chain emerged from a study of cytomegalovirus exposure and HLA in healthy donors. Trimming took off 0 bases at V and 9 bases at J, with 18 bases between the two ends. Germline V gene sequence: CDR1 LGHNA, CDR2 YNFKEQ. The CDR3 has 16 amino acids. This PCR relied on a set of 60 Vbeta primers and 13 Jbeta primers. Repertoires were generated with immunoSEQ multiplex PCR, while TCRdb's copy carries only in-frame clones and drops some. The sample carries around 250,000 clones, around 90% recorded once. This TCR was sampled from a girl aged 2 to 9 in good health and CMV-seronegative. The chain is built from TRBV4-2 and TRBJ2-1, with TRBD2 as a possible D gene (6 bases). The sample consisted of PBMCs. The DNA of the CDR3 is TGTGCCAGCAGCCAAGATCCAGCGGGCGTAGACGGTGAGCAGTTCTTC. Translated: CASSQDPAGVDGEQFF.